The entry below describes one T cell receptor (beta chain). The data are from a study of T-cell reconstitution after alpha-beta-depleted transplantation in children. This CDR3 has 17 amino acids. With V trimmed by 3 bases and J by 0 bases, 0 bases remained unmatched. Germline loops: CDR1 KGHDR, CDR2 SFDVKD. A library of TCRbeta sequences, prepared with unique molecular identifiers, was generated. TCRdb reprocessed the PCR reads via MiXCR and lists one record per CDR3 protein. This sample has 250,000 to 400,000 distinct CDR3 sequences, with around 25% found just once. This chain joins TRBV24-1 and TRBJ2-1, with TRBD2 matching over 14 bases. Material: PBMCs, mostly from graft donor cells, obtained 180 days after TCRalphabeta/CD19-depleted stem cell transplant. The clonotype was recovered from a male patient younger than 18 who had a stem cell transplant for acute lymphoblastic leukemia, so the T cells may come from the graft donor. Here the CDR3 reads CATSDGTSGSSYNEQFF. CDR3 DNA sequence: TGTGCCACCAGTGATGGGACTAGCGGGAGCTCCTACAATGAGCAGTTCTTC.